The 25 T cell receptor beta chains below come from one sample, sequenced in a study of PD-L1 blockade in urothelial cancer. Using immunoSEQ multiplex PCR, the repertoire was profiled, and TCRdb retains in-frame clones only, with some absent. The repertoire holds more than 30,000 clones, around four fifths seen once, with 15% to 20% in the top ten. Here the sequenced sample was PBMCs, taken around atezolizumab (anti-PD-L1) treatment. The receptors were gathered from a man aged 60 to 75 with urothelial cancer.

The V gene is TRBV28, the J gene TRBJ2-1; TRBD2 matches at 8 bases. The CDR3 has 14 amino acids. The V segment lost 8 bases and the J segment 0 bases; nucleotides outside the gene matches: 3. Germline V gene sequence: CDR1 MDHEN, CDR2 SYDVKM. The CDR3 here is CASVSGDSYNEQFF. CDR3 DNA: TGTGCCAGCGTTAGCGGGGACTCCTACAATGAGCAGTTCTTC.

V is TRBV6-5 and J is TRBJ2-1; 8 bases map to TRBD2. This CDR3 has 14 amino acids. The V segment lost 6 bases and the J segment 2 bases; nucleotides outside the gene matches: 3. Germline V gene data show CDR1 as MNHEY and CDR2 as SVGAGI. The CDR3 protein is CASSTSGTYNEQFF. The DNA for the CDR3 is TGTGCCAGCAGCACTAGCGGCACCTACAATGAGCAGTTCTTC.

V and J are TRBV7-2 and TRBJ2-1, with D tentatively TRBD2 (6 bases). V gave up 4 bases and J gave up 4 bases, with 14 bases separating them. The CDR3 is 15 amino acids. Germline assignment: CDR1 SGHTA and CDR2 FQGNSA. The CDR3 protein is CASSSYSGDYNEQFF. The CDR3 DNA sequence: TGTGCCAGCAGCTCGTACTCGGGGGATTACAATGAGCAGTTCTTC.

The rearrangement links TRBV15 to TRBJ2-1; 13 bases fit TRBD2. Germline CDR1 LNHNV, CDR2 YYDKDF (reference sequence). The V segment lost 2 bases and the J segment 9 bases; nucleotides outside the gene matches: 7. CDR3 length: 16 amino acids. The CDR3 DNA sequence: TGTGCCACCAGCAGACTGAGACTAGCGGGGGGCGGTGAGCAGTTCTTC. Translation: CATSRLRLAGGGEQFF.

The genes are TRBV11-3 and TRBJ1-5; perhaps TRBD1 as D (5 bases). Germline values: CDR1 SGHNT, CDR2 YENEEA. V was trimmed by 5 bases and J by 3 bases, leaving 8 bases between them. The CDR3 contains 13 residues. The CDR3 reads CASSRDYNQPQHF. The CDR3 nucleotides are TGTGCCAGCAGCCGGGACTACAATCAGCCCCAGCATTTT.

This chain joins TRBV4-1 and TRBJ2-5; 10 nucleotides line up with TRBD2. Germline V gives CDR1 MGHRA, CDR2 YSYEKL. The CDR3 runs to 15 residues. After removal of 0 bases from V and 5 bases from J, the junction contained 3 bases not matched to a gene. The CDR3 region has the DNA TGCGCCAGCAGCCAAGATAAGCGGGAGGGCGAGACCCAGTACTTC. It specifies CASSQDKREGETQYF.

The V gene is TRBV28, the J gene TRBJ1-1; TRBD1 agrees at 7 bases. The CDR3 covers 15 residues. V lost 5 bases and J lost 6; bases outside the gene matches: 12. CDR1 is MDHEN, CDR2 SYDVKM, per germline. The chain's CDR3 is CASSTPQGQVPEAFF. DNA for the CDR3: TGTGCCAGCAGTACACCACAGGGGCAGGTTCCTGAAGCTTTCTTT.

V is TRBV28 and J is TRBJ2-1; TRBD2 matches 9 bases. V was clipped by 5 bases and J by 8 bases; unmatched bases: 10. Germline CDR1 MDHEN, CDR2 SYDVKM. The CDR3 sequence is 15 residues long. The CDR3 coding sequence is TGTGCCAGCAGTCCTCCGCGGGGGGGCCGCGATGAGCAGTTCTTC. Protein product: CASSPPRGGRDEQFF.

The chain links TRBV18 to TRBJ2-3; TRBD2 matches 7 bases. Germline values: CDR1 KGHSH, CDR2 LQKENI. CDR3 size: 13 residues. The trim removed 3 bases at V and 4 bases at J, leaving 1 base unmatched. CDR3 region: CASSPAGADTQYF. The CDR3 DNA sequence: TGTGCCAGCTCACCGGCGGGAGCAGATACGCAGTATTTT.

This clone was counted once. The rearrangement links TRBV10-2 to TRBJ1-5; TRBD1 aligns across 10 bases. Unmatched junction bases numbered 7, after V lost 10 bases and J lost 1 base. This CDR3 spans 15 amino acids. Per germline, CDR1 WSHSY and CDR2 SAAADI. CDR3 in amino acids: CATRTGGASNQPQHF. DNA of the CDR3: TGCGCCACCCGGACAGGGGGAGCGAGCAATCAGCCCCAGCATTTT.

The chain employs TRBV6-5 and TRBJ1-2; perhaps TRBD1 as D (5 bases). With 6 bases removed from V and 4 bases from J, the gap between germline ends came to 15 bases. There are 14 residues in the CDR3. Germline CDR1 MNHEY, CDR2 SVGAGI. CDR3 sequence reads: CASSTQGGAYGYTF. The DNA for the CDR3 is TGTGCCAGCAGCACCCAGGGAGGGGCCTATGGCTACACCTTC.

The rearrangement links TRBV7-9 to TRBJ2-5, with D uncertain. The CDR3 length is 13 residues. Germline lookup yields CDR1 SEHNR and CDR2 FQNEAQ (reference sequence). Trimming removed 8 bases from V and 5 bases from J, with 15 bases in between. The CDR3, as DNA: TGTGCCAGCCTAAAGACCCCACAGGAGACCCAGTACTTC. Protein: CASLKTPQETQYF.

The V and J genes are TRBV6-1 and TRBJ1-1; possibly TRBD1 for D (6 bases). V lost 3 bases and J 5 bases, leaving 10 bases between the germline ends. The CDR3 is made up of 13 amino acids. The germline V gene has CDR1 MNHNS and CDR2 SASEGT. The CDR3 region has the DNA TGTGCCAGCAGTGAGGGGGGGCGAACTGAAGCTTTCTTT. Residues: CASSEGGRTEAFF.

V usage is TRBV4-3 and J usage is TRBJ2-7; no reliable D call. CDR1 is LGHNA, CDR2 YSLEER, per germline. V was trimmed by 4 bases and J by 3 bases, leaving 13 bases between them. The CDR3 totals 14 residues. CDR3 DNA sequence: TGCGCCAGCAGCCCCTCAGGTACCCACTACGAGCAGTACTTC. Translating gives CASSPSGTHYEQYF.

The rearrangement joins TRBV2 to TRBJ2-7, with D maybe TRBD2 (6 bases). The germline gives CDR1 SNHLY, CDR2 FYNNEI. The ends were cut back, 8 bases at V and 2 bases at J, with 16 bases in the middle. The length of the CDR3 is 14 residues. The CDR3 loop is CASHMGLLAYEQYF. DNA of the CDR3: TGTGCCAGCCACATGGGACTTTTGGCCTACGAGCAGTACTTC.

This chain uses TRBV28 with TRBJ2-3, with 9 bases matching TRBD1. This CDR3 contains 15 residues. The germline gives CDR1 MDHEN, CDR2 SYDVKM. J lost 3 bases, V lost 6 bases, and 7 bases had no gene match. The CDR3 reads CASRPGQGTTDTQYF. DNA for the CDR3: TGTGCCAGCAGACCTGGACAGGGGACTACAGATACGCAGTATTTT.

This chain uses TRBV27 with TRBJ2-5; 10 positions match TRBD2. V lost 1 base to trimming and J lost 5 bases; unmatched junction nucleotides: 4. The CDR3 extends over 15 amino acids. The germline V gene has CDR1 MNHEY and CDR2 SMNVEV (reference sequence). The CDR3 spells CASSLLAGGRETQYF. Here the CDR3 DNA reads TGTGCCAGCAGTTTATTAGCGGGAGGCAGGGAGACCCAGTACTTC.

The sample holds one count of this clone. Other DNA sequences in this specimen translate into the identical CDR3. The chain links TRBV5-1 to TRBJ2-7; D gene uncertain. CDR3 size: 14 residues. The germline V and J ends were trimmed by 0 bases and 2 bases, with 9 bases remaining between them. Germline assignment: CDR1 SGHRS and CDR2 YFSETQ. The CDR3 protein is CASSLAGATYEQYF. In nucleotides, the CDR3 is TGCGCCAGCAGCTTGGCAGGCGCTACCTACGAGCAGTACTTC.

The genes are TRBV6-5 and TRBJ2-7; weak D call: TRBD1 (6 bases). This CDR3 contains 14 residues. The germline V gene encodes CDR1 MNHEY and CDR2 SVGAGI. V lost 5 bases and J 3 bases, leaving 14 bases between the germline ends. The CDR3 DNA sequence: TGTGCCAGCAGTGACCCGGGACACCTCTACGAGCAGTACTTC. Its protein is CASSDPGHLYEQYF.

The rearrangement joins TRBV7-9 to TRBJ2-7, with 9 bases matching TRBD1. This CDR3 is 17 amino acids long. V lost 5 bases and J lost 2; bases outside the gene matches: 13. Germline V lookup: CDR1 SEHNR, CDR2 FQNEAQ (reference sequence). CDR3 sequence: CASSPGTGKTRTYEQYF. Written as DNA, the CDR3 is TGTGCCAGCAGCCCAGGGACAGGGAAAACAAGGACCTACGAGCAGTACTTC.

CDR3 DNA: TGCGCCAGCAGCCCGGGGGAGGGGGGCTCCTACAATGAGCAGTTCTTC. Translation: CASSPGEGGSYNEQFF. V usage is TRBV4-1 and J usage is TRBJ2-1; a possible D gene is TRBD2 (7 bases). This CDR3 spans 16 amino acids. Trimming cost V 4 bases and J 0 bases, with 13 bases left between them. CDR1 MGHRA and CDR2 YSYEKL come from the germline V gene.

This chain joins TRBV25-1 and TRBJ2-2; 7 nucleotides line up with TRBD2. The V segment lost 1 base and the J segment 5 bases; nucleotides outside the gene matches: 10. Germline V gives CDR1 MGHDK, CDR2 SYGVNS. This CDR3 has 17 amino acids. Here the CDR3 reads CASSEWDGPGGTGELFF. CDR3 coding DNA: TGTGCCAGCAGTGAATGGGACGGACCCGGGGGGACCGGGGAGCTGTTTTTT.

The chain joins TRBV11-3 to TRBJ2-3; 12 bases fit TRBD2. The CDR3 extends over 15 amino acids. Germline V CDR1 and CDR2: SGHNT, YENEEA. After removal of 5 bases from V and 5 bases from J, the junction contained 5 bases not matched to a gene. CDR3 region: CASSETSGSGDTQYF. For the CDR3, the DNA is TGTGCCAGCAGCGAGACTAGCGGGAGTGGAGATACGCAGTATTTT.

This rearrangement joins TRBV7-2 to TRBJ1-1, with 8 bases lining up with TRBD1. With V trimmed by 5 bases and J by 4 bases, 3 bases remained unmatched. Germline V gene data show CDR1 as SGHTA and CDR2 as FQGNSA. This CDR3 is built from 13 residues. The CDR3 sequence is CASSIDRGTEAFF. DNA for the CDR3: TGTGCCAGCAGCATCGACAGGGGCACTGAAGCTTTCTTT.

The gene calls are TRBV5-1 and TRBJ2-1; TRBD1 aligns across 8 bases. The CDR3 has 15 amino acids. Germline V lookup: CDR1 SGHRS, CDR2 YFSETQ. Trimming took 2 bases from V and 2 from J; bases not matched to a gene: 3. The CDR3 bases are TGCGCCAGCAGCTTAGGACAGGGACCCTACAATGAGCAGTTCTTC. Protein: CASSLGQGPYNEQFF.